This T cell receptor beta chain is from a study of response to subunit inactivated influenza vaccine. Germline CDR1 reads SGHRS; CDR2 reads YFSETQ. The germline V and J ends were trimmed by 0 bases and 13 bases, with 8 bases remaining between them. The CDR3 has 12 residues. General study points: Each seasonal flu vaccination may recruit only limited new T cells, authors suggested.

This clonotype came up a few times. Its antigen remains unknown. Via MiXCR, TCRdb re-called the RT-PCR reads, giving one row per CDR3 protein. The table shows 860,000 or so distinct CDR3 sequences, with 21% occurring only once. The starting material was PBMCs from blood, obtained around 5 days after vaccination. The chain couples TRBV5-1 to TRBJ1-6; unclear D gene. The source of this sequence is a man aged 50-60 years who received an inactivated influenza vaccine. This CDR3 reads CASSLDTGPLHF. In DNA form, the CDR3 reads TGCGCCAGCAGCTTGGATACGGGGCCCCTCCACTTT.